A selection of T cell receptor beta chains follows, all from one sample in a study of blood T cell repertoires in COVID-19. TCRdb keeps only in-frame clones here, not all; method: immunoSEQ multiplex PCR. The sample has under 450,000 clones, approximately 89% seen once; the top ten hold approximately 1.2%. The material sequenced was PBMCs or T cells enriched from blood (not recorded which). The origin of the receptors is a man aged 25-45 years who had recovered from COVID-19. CDR3s leave out the opening cysteine and the closing phenylalanine or tryptophan. Each record gives: V gene, J gene, CDR3 protein.

V: TRBV12-5
J: TRBJ1-1
CDR3: ASGPLSVGSTEAF

V: TRBV27
J: TRBJ2-7
CDR3: ASSELHRRGVEQY

V: TRBV21-1
J: TRBJ1-4
CDR3: ASSKGGAVIGFWEKLF

V: TRBV30
J: TRBJ2-7
CDR3: AWGGWRGTYEQY

V: TRBV11-2
J: TRBJ1-1
CDR3: ASSLGHRDPLNTEAF

V: TRBV11-2
J: TRBJ2-2
CDR3: ASSLDLTGELF

V: TRBV2
J: TRBJ2-5
CDR3: ASENRVGQETQY

V: TRBV6-1
J: TRBJ1-2
CDR3: ASSEAPVYGYT

V: TRBV4-2
J: TRBJ2-3
CDR3: ASSQDLTSGYSTDTQY

V: TRBV29-1
J: TRBJ1-2
CDR3: SVAGLANYGYT

V: TRBV6-5
J: TRBJ1-2
CDR3: ASSYSWGDSLYGYT

V: TRBV7-8
J: TRBJ1-1
CDR3: ASSFPSGDTEAF

V: TRBV4-2
J: TRBJ1-2
CDR3: ASSQEGVRRGGYT

V: TRBV10-1
J: TRBJ2-1
CDR3: ASSESHTGHSREQF

V: TRBV7-3
J: TRBJ1-1
CDR3: ASSDSQGTEAF

V: TRBV30
J: TRBJ2-5
CDR3: AWQGVGGYMYQETQY

V: TRBV6-5
J: TRBJ2-1
CDR3: ASSYGTGTGTNEQF

V: TRBV9
J: TRBJ2-3
CDR3: ASSVDGTAYTDTQY

V: TRBV4-1
J: TRBJ2-2
CDR3: ASSPRQGLPNTGELF

V: TRBV24-1
J: TRBJ1-3
CDR3: ATKARGNTIY

V: TRBV7-2
J: TRBJ2-4
CDR3: ASSLEGVNIQY

V: TRBV27
J: TRBJ1-5
CDR3: ASSPFGLNQPQH

V: TRBV6-4
J: TRBJ1-2
CDR3: ASSDGTGLSGYT

V: TRBV7-2
J: TRBJ1-4
CDR3: ASSFRQPQGSTNEKLF

V: TRBV30
J: TRBJ1-5
CDR3: AWRGGQINQPQH

V: TRBV4-1
J: TRBJ1-1
CDR3: ASSQERWTEAF

V: TRBV15
J: TRBJ1-2
CDR3: ATSEGGKWDYGYT